Each of the 23 T cell receptor beta chains below was sequenced from the same sample in a study of blood T cells in healthy people across ages. Next came a second PCR, run for about 7 to 12 cycles, which used a sample-barcoded 5' primer along with a J-beta primer mix. Each CDR3 protein is one row after TCRdb ran MiXCR on the 5' RACE reads. In the table there are approximately 800,000 distinct CDR3 sequences, around two thirds of which are singletons. The source material was blood. The source is a man aged 25 to 40 in good health.

The CDR3 here is CASSRRLAGEADTQYF. The CDR3 DNA follows: TGCGCCAGCAGCCGCCGACTAGCGGGGGAGGCCGATACGCAGTATTTT. The chain couples TRBV4-3 to TRBJ2-3, with 12 bases that match TRBD2. Germline values: CDR1 LGHNA, CDR2 YSLEER. The CDR3 is 16 amino acids. V lost 4 bases, J lost 6 bases, and 8 bases stayed unmatched.

This clonotype was seen only a few times. V usage is TRBV12-3 or TRBV12-4 and J usage is TRBJ2-1, with 8 bases lining up with TRBD1. The V segment lost 1 base and the J segment 7 bases; nucleotides outside the gene matches: 6. The CDR3 consists of 15 residues. CDR3 protein: CASSLGQGRGNEQFF. The CDR3 nucleotides read TGTGCCAGCAGTTTAGGACAGGGGCGCGGGAATGAGCAGTTCTTC.

The CDR3 region is CASSFGSPNEQFF. CDR3 DNA sequence: TGTGCCAGCAGCTTTGGTTCGCCCAATGAGCAGTTCTTC. The chain joins TRBV7-3 to TRBJ2-1; D ambiguous. The germline CDR1 and CDR2 sequences are SGHTA and FQGTGA. CDR3 length equals 13 residues. V dropped 3 bases and J dropped 6 bases, with 9 bases sitting between them.

As concerns this clonotype: Germline and junction disagree at one end, which may indicate a read error. The J gene is TRBJ1-6, the V gene TRBV4-3; maybe TRBD1 (6 bases). The CDR3 spans 16 residues. The V gene's germline CDR1 is LGHNA and CDR2 YSLEER. As DNA, the CDR3 is TGCGCCGGCAGCCAAGGGTCGAGGACAGCTAATTCACCCCTCCACTTT. It is translated as CAGSQGSRTANSPLHF.

The CDR3 here is CASSGRYPNYGYTF. The DNA of the CDR3 is TGTGCCAGCAGTGGACGGTATCCTAACTATGGCTACACCTTC. The chain carries TRBV2 and TRBJ1-2; D unclear. This CDR3 is built from 14 residues. The germline gives CDR1 SNHLY, CDR2 FYNNEI. Deletions cut 4 bases from V and 0 bases from J, with 9 bases between. The whole variable domain, filled in from reference TRBV2 and TRBJ1-2, reads EPEVTQTPSHQVTQMGQEVILRCVPISNHLYFYWYRQILGQKVEFLVSFYNNEISEKSEIFDDQFSVERPDGSNFTLKIRSTKLEDSAMYFCASSGRYPNYGYTFGSGTRLTVV.

J is TRBJ2-1 and V is TRBV5-1, with 8 bases aligning to TRBD2. Germline values: CDR1 SGHRS, CDR2 YFSETQ. After removal of 1 base from V and 6 bases from J, the junction contained 6 bases not matched to a gene. This CDR3 has 15 residues. CDR3 residues: CASSLTASGPNEQFF. CDR3 nucleotide sequence: TGCGCCAGCAGCTTGACGGCTAGCGGGCCCAATGAGCAGTTCTTC.

The chain recombines TRBV29-1 with TRBJ2-1; D could derive from TRBD1 or TRBD2 (5 bases each). The V end lost 2 bases, the J end lost 9 bases, and 23 bases lay between the germline ends. The germline gives CDR1 SQVTM, CDR2 ANQGSEA. The CDR3 is made up of 16 amino acids. The CDR3 DNA sequence: TGCAGCGTTGAAAGAGGAACTGGGGGTCAGTACGGTGAGCAGTTCTTC. It translates to CSVERGTGGQYGEQFF.

CDR3 sequence (DNA): TGTGCCAGCAGTGACTGGACTCACCAAGAGACCCAGTACTTC. This encodes CASSDWTHQETQYF. The genes are TRBV6-5 and TRBJ2-5, with D possibly TRBD2 on 5 matching bases. Trimming took 5 bases from V and 0 from J, leaving 10 bases between them. The CDR3 runs 14 residues. The germline gives CDR1 MNHEY, CDR2 SVGAGI.

The rearrangement joins TRBV10-3 to TRBJ2-1, with 15 bases that match TRBD2. Germline V CDR1 and CDR2: ENHRY, SYGVKD. V trimming: 0 bases; J trimming: 6 bases; junction bases outside the gene matches: 3. The CDR3 extends over 17 amino acids. CDR3 amino acids: CAISESGLAGGRNEQFF. The CDR3, as DNA: TGTGCCATCAGTGAGTCCGGACTAGCGGGGGGGCGCAATGAGCAGTTCTTC.

The chain uses TRBV6-5 and TRBJ2-7; 7 nucleotides align to TRBD1. The assigned J gene may be wrong: the sequence end matches TRBJ2-5 better. The germline CDR1 and CDR2 sequences are MNHEY and SVGAGI. The CDR3 has 14 residues. This CDR3 reads CASSSQGGVETQYF. The DNA of the CDR3 is TGTGCCAGCAGTTCCCAAGGGGGCGTGGAGACCCAGTACTTC.

This clonotype was recorded once. This chain connects TRBV29-1 to TRBJ2-7, with 10 nucleotides matching TRBD1. Germline V gene sequence: CDR1 SQVTM, CDR2 ANQGSEA. CDR3 length: 13 amino acids. V shed 5 bases and J 3 bases; nucleotides not matched to a gene: 4. The CDR3 spells CSVWGQGYYEQYF. Written as DNA, the CDR3 is TGCAGCGTTTGGGGACAGGGGTACTACGAGCAGTACTTC.

The J gene is TRBJ2-5, the V gene TRBV15, with 10 positions matching TRBD1. This CDR3 is built from 16 residues. Germline loops: CDR1 LNHNV, CDR2 YYDKDF (reference sequence). V lost 0 bases and J lost 5; bases outside the gene matches: 6. The CDR3 here is CATSRDRGQGRETQYF. The CDR3 DNA reads as TGTGCCACCAGCAGAGATCGGGGACAGGGGAGGGAGACCCAGTACTTC.

This chain connects TRBV29-1 to TRBJ2-3, with D possibly being TRBD1 (6 bases). The CDR3 runs 15 residues. CDR1 and CDR2 from the germline V gene are SQVTM and ANQGSEA. The V end lost 4 bases, the J end lost 5 bases, and 19 bases lay between the germline ends. The CDR3 DNA sequence: TGCAGCGTTGCCGCCCCGGACTTAGGGGGAGATACGCAGTATTTT. Its protein product is CSVAAPDLGGDTQYF.

The chain joins TRBV7-2 to TRBJ2-7; D is tentatively TRBD1 or TRBD2 (6 bases each). With 6 bases removed from V and 1 base from J, the gap between germline ends came to 19 bases. CDR1 and CDR2 from the germline V gene are SGHTA and FQGNSA. The CDR3 covers 16 residues. The CDR3 bases are TGTGCCAGCAGGCCCTTGGGGGGCCGAGGATCCTACGAGCAGTACTTC. Residues: CASRPLGGRGSYEQYF.

This clonotype was counted only a few times. The chain employs TRBV6-2 or TRBV6-3 and TRBJ2-3, with a tentative D call TRBD2 (6 bases). V was trimmed by 10 bases and J by 4 bases, leaving 21 bases between them. Germline V CDR1 and CDR2: MNHEY, SVGEGT. The CDR3 length is 15 residues. The DNA of the CDR3 is TGTGCCACCTACACGGGAGCGGCGGACTCAGATACGCAGTATTTT. Its translation: CATYTGAADSDTQYF.

This sequence joins TRBV6-5 and TRBJ2-5, with a weak D call TRBD1 (5 bases). V gave up 4 bases and J gave up 1 base, with 13 bases separating them. Per germline, CDR1 MNHEY and CDR2 SVGAGI. The CDR3 totals 15 residues. The CDR3 reads CASSFGQGLQETQYF. The CDR3, as DNA: TGTGCCAGCAGTTTTGGCCAGGGCCTCCAAGAGACCCAGTACTTC.

The rearrangement joins TRBV7-8 to TRBJ2-6; TRBD2 might be the D (5 bases). The V gene's germline CDR1 is SGHVS and CDR2 FQNEAQ. V was cut by 1 base and J by 15 bases, with 7 bases left in between. The CDR3 covers 11 residues. This CDR3 reads CASSLERDLTF. The CDR3 bases are TGTGCCAGCAGCTTAGAACGGGACCTGACTTTC.

This clonotype turned up a few times. The chain couples TRBV29-1 to TRBJ2-3, with D perhaps TRBD1 (6 bases). Germline loops: CDR1 SQVTM, CDR2 ANQGSEA. The V end was cut by 3 bases, the J end by 4 bases, with 26 bases between. The CDR3 runs to 18 residues. For the CDR3, the DNA is TGCAGCGTTGACCGGCACAAATACTCGACAGGATCCGCAGATACGCAGTATTTT. Translated, it gives CSVDRHKYSTGSADTQYF.

The chain employs TRBV7-2 and TRBJ2-7; the D gene is possibly TRBD1 (5 bases). Germline CDR1 is SGHTA and CDR2 is FQGNSA. The germline V and J ends were trimmed by 5 bases and 6 bases, with 11 bases remaining between them. There are 12 residues in the CDR3. The CDR3 sequence: CASSPDSLEQYF. The CDR3 DNA sequence: TGTGCCAGCAGCCCCGACAGCCTCGAGCAGTACTTC.

The chain couples TRBV25-1 to TRBJ2-5; D might be TRBD1 (5 bases). The CDR3 sequence is 13 residues long. The V gene's germline CDR1 is MGHDK and CDR2 SYGVNS. V shed 7 bases and J shed 5 bases, with 14 bases lying between them. The CDR3 DNA reads as TGTGCCAGCAAGGACCAGGGCGAGGAGACCCAGTACTTC. Amino acid sequence: CASKDQGEETQYF.

The rearrangement uses TRBV2 and TRBJ2-4; 10 bases match TRBD1. Trimming cost V 6 bases and J 8 bases; bases outside gene matches: 7. The CDR3 has 14 amino acids. The V gene's germline CDR1 is SNHLY and CDR2 FYNNEI. The CDR3 DNA is TGTGCCAGCAGCCGGGACAGGGGTGTGGACATTCAGTACTTC. It translates to CASSRDRGVDIQYF.

The rearrangement uses TRBV20-1 and TRBJ2-1; the D gene is possibly TRBD1 (5 bases). Trimming shortened V by 0 bases and J by 2 bases, and 11 bases separated the two germline ends. The germline V gene encodes CDR1 DFQATT and CDR2 SNEGSKA (reference sequence). The CDR3 sequence is 15 residues long. CDR3 nucleotides: TGCAGTGCTAGAGATTTGGACAAAACCTACAATGAGCAGTTCTTC. Translated: CSARDLDKTYNEQFF.

As concerns this clonotype: Being one base from a much bigger clone, this may be a read error. This chain uses TRBV10-3 with TRBJ2-5; TRBD1 might be the D (5 bases). Per germline, CDR1 ENHRY and CDR2 SYGVKD. There are 16 residues in the CDR3. Trimming stripped 6 bases from V and 11 bases from J, with 28 bases between. This chain's CDR3 is CAISKTQSGPWDEQYF. CDR3 coding DNA: TGTGCCATCAGCAAAACCCAATCAGGGCCTTGGGATGAGCAGTACTTC.